Shown below are 9 T cell receptor beta chains from a single sample sequenced in a study of T cell clonotyping in hematopoietic cell transplantation (dated by TCRdb to about 2021). The library was prepared using the immunoSEQ multiplex PCR assay. TCRdb stores this immuneACCESS table with in-frame sequences only. Part of the clones is absent; in the studies checked, under half of the shortfall reflects unresolved V genes, and no reason is known for the rest. The sample contains around 5,000 clones, 55% to 75% of them found a single time. Jointly, the top ten make up roughly 29% of the sample. The sample's time point, from its label and the paper: 100 days after allo-HCT. The sample here was PBMCs, taken 100 days after allogeneic stem cell transplant. The receptors derive from a female patient aged 50-59 years who had an allogeneic stem cell transplant, so the T cells may come from the graft donor. Some clones in this sample may be carry-over from other donors' samples.

The chain has TRBV30 and TRBJ2-7, with D possibly matching TRBD2 (5 bases). Germline V gene sequence: CDR1 GTSNPN, CDR2 SVGIG (reference sequence). Trimming pared 0 bases from V and 3 bases from J, leaving 12 bases between. The CDR3 extends over 14 amino acids. The CDR3 DNA follows: TGTGCCTGGAGTGTACGACTAATTAACTACGAGCAGTACTTC. Protein: CAWSVRLINYEQYF.

CDR3 in amino acids: CASSSSGGGGTQYF. The CDR3 DNA reads TGTGCCAGCAGCTCTTCCGGGGGCGGAGGGACCCAGTACTTC. The V call is TRBV5-5, the J call TRBJ2-5; the D gene could be TRBD1 or TRBD2 (6 bases each). In germline, CDR1 is SGHKS, CDR2 YYEKEE (reference sequence). The germline V and J ends were trimmed by 3 bases and 7 bases, with 16 bases remaining between them. The CDR3 is made up of 14 amino acids.

This clone counts as medium-sized. The chain is built from TRBV2 and TRBJ2-5; 14 bases line up with TRBD2. Germline-derived CDR1 and CDR2 are SNHLY and FYNNEI. The CDR3 length is 15 residues. Trimming at V came to 8 bases and at J to 2 bases, leaving 4 bases not matched to a gene. Written as DNA, the CDR3 is TGTGCCAGCCGAAGGACTAGCGGGAGGCAAGAGACCCAGTACTTC. Its translation is CASRRTSGRQETQYF.

This clone was seen a single time. This chain connects TRBV4-2 to TRBJ2-1; 10 nucleotides align to TRBD2. The CDR3 is made up of 20 amino acids. The V segment lost 0 bases and the J segment 4 bases; nucleotides outside the gene matches: 15. Germline CDR1 reads LGHNA; CDR2 reads YNFKEQ. CDR3 residues: CASSQDLSLSSGSLYNEQFF. DNA of the CDR3: TGTGCCAGCAGCCAAGATTTGTCGTTGTCTAGCGGGAGCCTATACAATGAGCAGTTCTTC.

The genes are TRBV15 and TRBJ2-1; no clear D gene. The length of the CDR3 is 13 residues. V lost 1 base, J lost 1 base, and 2 bases lay in between. Germline assignment: CDR1 LNHNV and CDR2 YYDKDF (reference sequence). DNA of the CDR3: TGTGCCACCAGCAGAGTGTCCTACAATGAGCAGTTCTTC. Its protein product is CATSRVSYNEQFF.

By share of the sample, this clone is medium-sized (0.01 to 0.1%). The chain joins TRBV2 to TRBJ2-7, with D unresolved. From germline, CDR1 is SNHLY and CDR2 FYNNEI. The CDR3 spans 14 residues. Trimming shortened V by 1 base and J by 0 bases, and 7 bases separated the two germline ends. CDR3 amino acids: CASSEDTGSYEQYF. CDR3 in DNA: TGTGCCAGCAGTGAAGATACGGGCTCCTACGAGCAGTACTTC.

The chain has TRBV11-3 and TRBJ2-2; no firm D call. This CDR3 is built from 14 residues. Germline V lookup: CDR1 SGHNT, CDR2 YENEEA. V was cut by 5 bases and J by 4 bases, with 11 bases left in between. CDR3 DNA sequence: TGTGCCAGCAGCCCAAACAGAATCACCGGGGAGCTGTTTTTT. It encodes CASSPNRITGELFF.

J is TRBJ2-7 and V is TRBV2; D is ambiguous. Trimming pared 1 base from V and 5 bases from J, leaving 6 bases between. CDR1 is SNHLY, CDR2 FYNNEI, per germline. This CDR3 spans 12 amino acids. The CDR3 sequence: CASSEESDEQYF. The CDR3 bases are TGTGCCAGCAGTGAAGAGAGCGACGAGCAGTACTTC.

This sequence joins TRBV5-6 and TRBJ2-1; TRBD2 might be the D (7 bases). CDR1 is SGHDT, CDR2 YYEEEE, per germline. The length of the CDR3 is 17 residues. V lost 3 bases to trimming and J lost 2 bases, with 18 bases between them. For the CDR3, the DNA is TGTGCCAGCAGCTATGAGGGGGTGGGGAGGGCCTACAATGAGCAGTTCTTC. Its translation: CASSYEGVGRAYNEQFF.